The 18 T cell receptor beta chains below all came from one sample that was sequenced in a study of blood T cell repertoires in COVID-19. Repertoires were generated with immunoSEQ multiplex PCR, while TCRdb's copy carries only in-frame clones and drops some. This sample has over 250,000 clones, with 70% to 90% found just once. The sequenced material came from peripheral blood. These receptors originate from a woman in her 70s with acute or convalescent COVID-19.

V and J are TRBV6-1 and TRBJ1-1, with D possibly TRBD1 on 6 matching bases. Trimming removed 3 bases at V and 2 bases at J, with 13 bases between. CDR1 is MNHNS, CDR2 SASEGT, per germline. The CDR3 loop spans 15 amino acids. CDR3 amino acids: CASSDWGQLNTEAFF. Here the CDR3 DNA reads TGTGCCAGCAGTGATTGGGGGCAGCTAAACACTGAAGCTTTCTTT.

The chain recombines TRBV10-3 with TRBJ1-1; possible D gene TRBD1, 6 bases. The CDR3 is 15 residues long. Germline loops: CDR1 ENHRY, CDR2 SYGVKD. V dropped 2 bases and J dropped 1 base, with 11 bases sitting between them. DNA of the CDR3: TGTGCCATCAGTGAGACAGAGACAGGGAACACTGAAGCTTTCTTT. It encodes CAISETETGNTEAFF.

The chain couples TRBV7-2 to TRBJ2-2, with TRBD1 matching over 8 bases. This CDR3 spans 15 amino acids. J lost 5 bases, V lost 5 bases, and 7 bases had no gene match. The germline gives CDR1 SGHTA, CDR2 FQGNSA. The CDR3 region has the DNA TGTGCCAGCAGCACCCGACAGGGGACGACCGGGGAGCTGTTTTTT. Protein: CASSTRQGTTGELFF.

The J gene is TRBJ2-1, the V gene TRBV5-6; a weak D match, TRBD1 (6 bases). V dropped 4 bases and J dropped 10 bases, with 15 bases sitting between them. This CDR3 comprises 13 residues. Per the germline V gene, CDR1 is SGHDT and CDR2 is YYEEEE. The DNA for the CDR3 is TGTGCCAGCAGCCGCCCAGGGGCGCGAGAGCAGTTCTTC. This encodes CASSRPGAREQFF. Together with reference TRBV5-6 and TRBJ2-1, the CDR3 gives the full variable domain: DAGVTQSPTHLIKTRGQQVTLRCSPKSGHDTVSWYQQALGQGPQFIFQYYEEEERQRGNFPDRFSGHQFPNYSSELNVNALLLGDSALYLCASSRPGAREQFFGPGTRLTVL.

The V gene is TRBV12-5, the J gene TRBJ1-3, with D maybe TRBD1 (6 bases). CDR1 LGHNT and CDR2 FRNRAP come from the germline V gene. V was pared by 2 bases and J by 0 bases, with 32 bases between. The CDR3 is 23 amino acids. Written as DNA, the CDR3 is TGTGCTAGTGGTTTGACACCACTTCGCGTTCTGGGACACCATGCGAGCTCTGGAAACACCATATATTTT. Protein product: CASGLTPLRVLGHHASSGNTIYF.

The table lists this clone with a count of one. CDR3 nucleotides: TGTGCCAGCAGGGGGCTAGCGGGGGGCCTCTACGGCACAGATACGCAGTATTTT. Translated, it gives CASRGLAGGLYGTDTQYF. The genes are TRBV2 and TRBJ2-3; 11 bases line up with TRBD2. J was trimmed by 1 base and V by 6 bases; bases with no gene match: 12. CDR1 and CDR2 (germline): SNHLY, FYNNEI. The CDR3 is made up of 18 amino acids.

The chain recombines TRBV7-3 with TRBJ1-6; D possibly corresponds to TRBD1 (5 bases). Germline-derived CDR1 and CDR2 are SGHTA and FQGTGA. Trimming removed 2 bases at V and 2 bases at J, with 7 bases between. CDR3 length equals 15 residues. CDR3 sequence reads: CASSLLGPYNSPLHF. The CDR3 DNA reads as TGTGCCAGCAGCTTACTGGGGCCCTATAATTCACCCCTCCACTTT.

This clone was counted a few times. The chain carries TRBV30 and TRBJ1-5; possible D gene TRBD1, 5 bases. The CDR3 covers 14 residues. CDR1 is GTSNPN and CDR2 is SVGIG in the germline V gene (reference sequence). The V end was cut by 5 bases, the J end by 9 bases, with 20 bases between. The CDR3, as DNA: TGTGCCTGGGGACCCGGACACAAGAACGGGCCCCAGCATTTT. It specifies CAWGPGHKNGPQHF. Full variable domain (rest looked up from reference TRBV30 and TRBJ1-5): SQTIHQWPATLVQPVGSPLSLECTVEGTSNPNLYWYRQAAGRGLQLLFYSVGIGQISSEVPQNLSASRPQDRQFILSSKKLLLSDSGFYLCAWGPGHKNGPQHFGDGTRLSIL.

This clone has only a few counts. The chain uses TRBV4-2 and TRBJ2-1; D perhaps matches TRBD1 (5 bases). The CDR3 consists of 14 residues. V was cut by 0 bases and J by 10 bases, with 13 bases left in between. Germline V gene lookup returns CDR1 LGHNA and CDR2 YNFKEQ. For the CDR3, the DNA is TGTGCCAGCAGCCAAGATCTTCAGGGCCGAGAGCAGTTCTTC. It codes for CASSQDLQGREQFF.

This clone appeared a single time. The V gene is TRBV3-1 (or the pseudogene TRBV3-2), the J gene TRBJ2-1; TRBD2 aligns across 11 bases. Trimming took 1 base from V and 7 from J; bases not matched to a gene: 3. This CDR3 region has 15 residues. In germline, CDR1 is LGHDT, CDR2 YNNKEL (reference sequence). The CDR3 nucleotides read TGTGCCAGCAGCCAAGTAGCGGGGGGGGGAAATGAGCAGTTCTTC. The encoded protein is CASSQVAGGGNEQFF.

The chain has TRBV15 and TRBJ1-6; D remains unclear. CDR3 size: 14 residues. Trimming pared 2 bases from V and 10 bases from J, leaving 12 bases between. The germline gives CDR1 LNHNV, CDR2 YYDKDF (reference sequence). As DNA, the CDR3 is TGTGCCACCAGCAGAACACCGGAGGGCTCACCCCTCCACTTT. This translates into CATSRTPEGSPLHF.

This chain connects TRBV5-5 to TRBJ2-2, with 12 bases lining up with TRBD2. Germline loops: CDR1 SGHKS, CDR2 YYEKEE (reference sequence). V gave up 2 bases and J gave up 3 bases; unmatched junction bases: 2. There are 16 residues in the CDR3. The CDR3: CASSFRLAGDTGELFF. The CDR3 DNA follows: TGTGCCAGCAGCTTCCGACTAGCGGGGGACACCGGGGAGCTGTTTTTT.

This clone was counted once. The chain employs TRBV19 and TRBJ1-4; no reliable D call. The ends were cut back, 5 bases at V and 0 bases at J, with 10 bases in the middle. Germline values: CDR1 LNHDA, CDR2 SQIVND (reference sequence). The CDR3 totals 15 residues. The CDR3 coding sequence is TGTGCCAGTAGTCCTAGCCGACCAACTAATGAAAAACTGTTTTTT. As protein: CASSPSRPTNEKLFF.

This chain uses TRBV6-2 or TRBV6-3 with TRBJ2-1; possibly TRBD2 for D (5 bases). The V gene's germline CDR1 is MNHEY and CDR2 SVGEGT. V gave up 4 bases and J gave up 8 bases, with 9 bases separating them. The CDR3 runs 12 residues. The CDR3, as DNA: TGTGCCAGCAGTTCCCTAGCTTATGAGCAGTTCTTC. This translates into CASSSLAYEQFF.

V is TRBV6-6 and J is TRBJ1-1; the D gene is possibly TRBD1 (5 bases). CDR3 length equals 13 residues. Germline CDR1 and CDR2: MNHNY and SVGAGI (reference sequence). Trimming cost V 2 bases and J 8 bases, with 12 bases left between them. As DNA, the CDR3 is TGTGCCAGCAGTTACGCGGGACGCCCCGAAGCTTTCTTT. This codes for CASSYAGRPEAFF.

The J gene is TRBJ2-5, the V gene TRBV5-6; 10 positions agree with TRBD1. After removal of 0 bases from V and 5 bases from J, the junction contained 4 bases not matched to a gene. The CDR3 extends over 15 amino acids. Looked up from germline, CDR1 is SGHDT and CDR2 is YYEEEE. CDR3 DNA: TGTGCCAGCAGCTTGGAGGGACAGGGGTACGAGACCCAGTACTTC. It codes for CASSLEGQGYETQYF.

V usage is TRBV18 and J usage is TRBJ2-5; 9 bases fit TRBD2. There are 16 residues in the CDR3. The V and J ends lost 2 bases and 3 bases, in that order; junction bases with no gene match: 7. Germline assignment: CDR1 KGHSH and CDR2 LQKENI. CDR3 bases: TGTGCCAGCTCACCAGCCCTAGCGGGGCCGAAAGAGACCCAGTACTTC. It is translated as CASSPALAGPKETQYF.

The chain combines TRBV10-1 with TRBJ1-1, with D tentatively TRBD1 (6 bases). The ends were cut back, 5 bases at V and 3 bases at J, with 13 bases in the middle. The germline CDR1 and CDR2 sequences are WNHNN and SYGVQD (reference sequence). CDR3 length: 14 amino acids. CDR3 bases: TGCGCCAGCAGTATGGACAGCGGCGACACTGAAGCTTTCTTT. Residues: CASSMDSGDTEAFF.